The clone carrying this TCR beta chain was detected ten times or more. Its cognate antigen is unknown. This sample is drawn from a study of CD8+CD57+ T cells in acquired aplastic anemia. Regarding the study as a whole: Patients and controls shared twenty-nine CD8+ CDR3 sequences.

The ends were cut back, 5 bases at V and 3 bases at J, with 13 bases in the middle. There are 14 residues in the CDR3. The study profiled TCR beta VDJ and CDR3 using genomic DNA as template. MiXCR, applied by TCRdb to the reads, yields one record per CDR3 protein. Here the sample spans some 280,000 distinct CDR3 sequences, 55% to 65% being singletons. V usage is TRBV12-3 or TRBV12-4 and J usage is TRBJ1-1; weak D call: TRBD1 (5 bases). What was sequenced was sorted CD4+, CD8+, or CD8+CD57+ T cells (not recorded which) from PBMCs. The clonotype was recovered from a human donor with severe aplastic anemia or a healthy control (not recorded which). This chain's CDR3 is CASSHRGMDTEAFF. The CDR3 DNA is TGTGCCAGCAGTCATAGGGGAATGGACACTGAAGCTTTCTTT.